This T cell receptor (beta chain) was retrieved from a study of shared clonotypes between healthy human individuals. General study findings and limits: Shared clonotypes across all four donors exceeded non-shared ones in generation probability.

Per sorted-subset replicate PCR, input was approximately 0.2 ug DNA, representing roughly 28,000 T cell genomes. Sequencing was performed with immunoSEQ multiplex PCR; in TCRdb, only in-frame clones are kept and a portion is missing. The sample consists of around 550,000 clones, approximately 96% of them appearing once. This clone was picked up one time. Its antigen is not known. CDR3 length: 13 residues. Trimming removed 2 bases from V and 4 bases from J; junction bases left unmatched: 1. Per germline, CDR1 MNHEY and CDR2 SMNVEV (reference sequence). Terminally differentiated effector memory CD45RA+ cells were left out of the naive CD8 fraction, which was CD45RO-negative and positively selected for CCR7.

The chain joins TRBV27 to TRBJ1-1; 7 bases match TRBD1. This clonotype was obtained from a woman in her twenties or thirties in good health. Material: naive CD8+ T cells sorted from blood. The CDR3 DNA is TGTGCCAGCAGTTTACAGGGGGGCACTGAAGCTTTCTTT. Translation: CASSLQGGTEAFF.